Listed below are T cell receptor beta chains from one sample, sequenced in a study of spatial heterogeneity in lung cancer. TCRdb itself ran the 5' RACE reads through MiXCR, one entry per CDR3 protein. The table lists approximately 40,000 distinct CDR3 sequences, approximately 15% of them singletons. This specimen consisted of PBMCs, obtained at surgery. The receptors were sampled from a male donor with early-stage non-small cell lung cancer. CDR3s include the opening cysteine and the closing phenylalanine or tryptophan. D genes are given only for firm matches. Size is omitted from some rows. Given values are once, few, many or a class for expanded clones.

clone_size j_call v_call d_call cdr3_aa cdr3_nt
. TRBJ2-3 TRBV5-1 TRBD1 CASSGQGATTDTQYF TGCGCCAGCAGCGGACAGGGGGCAACCACAGATACGCAGTATTTT
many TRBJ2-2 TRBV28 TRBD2 CASSGTSGNTGELFF TGTGCCAGCAGCGGGACTAGCGGGAACACCGGGGAGCTGTTTTTT
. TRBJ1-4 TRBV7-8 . CASSSRGTEKLFF TGTGCCAGCAGCTCTAGGGGGACAGAAAAACTGTTTTTT
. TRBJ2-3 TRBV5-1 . CASSKTPNPRTDTQYF TGCGCCAGCAGCAAGACTCCGAACCCGCGCACAGATACGCAGTATTTT
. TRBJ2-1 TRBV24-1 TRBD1 CATSQGAIYNEQFF TGTGCCACCAGTCAGGGGGCGATTTACAATGAGCAGTTCTTC
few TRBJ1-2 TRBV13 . CASSIRGEVQVNGYTF TGTGCCAGCAGCATCCGCGGAGAGGTCCAAGTGAATGGCTACACCTTC
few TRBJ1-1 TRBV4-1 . CASSLYSVGEEANTEAFF TGCGCCAGTAGCTTATATAGTGTGGGGGAAGAGGCGAACACTGAAGCTTTCTTT
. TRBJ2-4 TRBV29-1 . CSVERGAKNIQYF TGCAGCGTTGAAAGAGGAGCCAAAAACATTCAGTACTTC
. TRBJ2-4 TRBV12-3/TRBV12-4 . CASSRTVNIQYF TGTGCCAGCTCAAGGACAGTAAACATTCAGTACTTC
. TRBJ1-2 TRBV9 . CASSVGQTAGYTF TGTGCCAGCAGCGTAGGACAGACCGCTGGCTACACCTTC
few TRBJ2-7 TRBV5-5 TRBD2 CASSRPLAGDYEQYF TGTGCCAGCAGCCGTCCACTAGCGGGGGACTACGAGCAGTACTTC
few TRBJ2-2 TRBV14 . CASSQVSWTGELFF TGTGCCAGCAGCCAAGTATCCTGGACCGGGGAGCTGTTTTTT
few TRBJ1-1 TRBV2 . CASSPWDRGIDAFF TGTGCCAGCAGCCCATGGGACCGGGGGATCGACGCTTTCTTT
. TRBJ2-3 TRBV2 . CASSGPGGDTQYF TGTGCCAGCAGTGGACCCGGCGGGGATACGCAGTATTTT
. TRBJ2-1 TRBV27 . CASSLMGAEYNEQFF TGTGCCAGCAGTTTAATGGGGGCCGAGTACAATGAGCAGTTCTTC
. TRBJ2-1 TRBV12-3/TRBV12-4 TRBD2 CASRIRGGPNEQFF TGTGCCAGCAGGATCCGGGGGGGCCCAAATGAGCAGTTCTTC
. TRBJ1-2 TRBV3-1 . CASSGDNYGYTF TGTGCCAGCAGCGGAGATAACTATGGCTACACCTTC
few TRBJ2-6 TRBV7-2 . CASSLLGAGANVLTF TGTGCCAGCAGCTTATTAGGGGCCGGGGCCAACGTCCTGACTTTC
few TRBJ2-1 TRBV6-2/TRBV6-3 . CASTGGREQFF TGTGCCAGCACTGGGGGTAGGGAGCAGTTCTTC
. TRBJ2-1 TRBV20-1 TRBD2 CSARDPGLALNEQFF TGCAGTGCTAGGGATCCAGGACTAGCCCTAAATGAGCAGTTCTTC
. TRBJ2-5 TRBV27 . CASSSQGPETQYF TGTGCCAGCAGTTCCCAGGGTCCGGAGACCCAGTACTTC
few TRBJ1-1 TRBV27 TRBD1 CASSPGQGASAFF TGTGCCAGCAGTCCCGGACAGGGGGCTTCAGCTTTCTTT
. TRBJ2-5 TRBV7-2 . CASSLVAQETQYF TGTGCCAGCAGCTTAGTGGCCCAAGAGACCCAGTACTTC
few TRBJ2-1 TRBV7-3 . CASSFPFKQNNEQFF TGTGCCAGCAGCTTCCCCTTTAAACAGAACAATGAGCAGTTCTTT
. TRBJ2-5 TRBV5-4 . CASSYGETQYF TGTGCCAGCAGCTATGGGGAGACCCAGTACTTC
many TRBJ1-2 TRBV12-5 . CASGLTARHGYTF TGTGCTAGTGGTTTGACGGCCAGGCATGGCTACACCTTC
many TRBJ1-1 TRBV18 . CASSRDTEAFF TGTGCCAGCTCACGGGACACTGAAGCTTTCTTT
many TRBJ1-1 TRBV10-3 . CAISEPAAGIDTEAFF TGTGCCATCAGTGAGCCAGCGGCAGGAATCGACACTGAAGCTTTCTTT
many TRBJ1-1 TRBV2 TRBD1 CASRARQGVNTEAFF TGTGCCAGCAGGGCTCGGCAGGGGGTGAACACTGAAGCTTTCTTT
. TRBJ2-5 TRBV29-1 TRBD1 CSVPDRGGQETQYF TGCAGCGTACCGGACAGGGGAGGGCAAGAGACCCAGTACTTC
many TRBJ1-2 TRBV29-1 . CSVGLLGAYGYTF TGCAGCGTTGGCTTACTGGGGGCCTATGGCTACACCTTC